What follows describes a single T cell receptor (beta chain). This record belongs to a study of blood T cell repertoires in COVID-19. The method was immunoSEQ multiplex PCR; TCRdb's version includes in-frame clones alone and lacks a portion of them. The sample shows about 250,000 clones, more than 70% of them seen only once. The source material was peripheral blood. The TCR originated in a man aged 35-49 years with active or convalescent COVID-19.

The CDR3 spells CASNQGWGRNQPQHF. CDR3 bases: TGTGCCAGTAATCAAGGATGGGGGCGCAATCAGCCCCAGCATTTT. The rearrangement uses TRBV19 and TRBJ1-5, with a tentative D call TRBD1 (6 bases). CDR1 and CDR2 from the germline V gene are LNHDA and SQIVND (reference sequence). The germline V and J ends were trimmed by 7 bases and 2 bases, with 15 bases remaining between them. The CDR3 length is 15 residues.